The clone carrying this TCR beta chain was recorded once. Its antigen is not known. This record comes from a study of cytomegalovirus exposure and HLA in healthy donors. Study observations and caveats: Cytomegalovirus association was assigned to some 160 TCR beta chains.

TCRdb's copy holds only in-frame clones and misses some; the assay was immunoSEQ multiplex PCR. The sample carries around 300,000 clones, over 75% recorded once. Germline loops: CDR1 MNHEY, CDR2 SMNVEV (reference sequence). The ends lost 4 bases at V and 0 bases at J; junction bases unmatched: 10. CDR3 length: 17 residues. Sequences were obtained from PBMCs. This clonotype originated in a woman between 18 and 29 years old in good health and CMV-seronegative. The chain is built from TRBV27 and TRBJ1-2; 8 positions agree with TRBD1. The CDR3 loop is CASSSRDRLLTNYGYTF. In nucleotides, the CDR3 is TGTGCCAGCAGTTCCCGGGACAGGCTATTAACTAACTATGGCTACACCTTC.